This T cell receptor (beta chain) was recovered during a study of blood T cell repertoires in COVID-19. TCRdb's copy holds only in-frame clones and misses some; the assay was immunoSEQ multiplex PCR. The table has roughly 200,000 clones, about 86% seen once. Exposed volunteers were people who met a COVID-19 case within 2 weeks before study entry. The CDR3 sequence is 16 residues long. Germline V gene data show CDR1 as SGHRS and CDR2 as YFSETQ. The V gene end was trimmed by 3 bases and the J gene end by 8 bases; junction bases not matched to a gene: 11. This clonotype was obtained from a woman in her thirties who had been exposed to COVID-19. The chain carries TRBV5-1 and TRBJ2-1, with TRBD2 matching over 10 bases. Sequenced material: PBMCs or T cells enriched from blood (not recorded which). In nucleotides, the CDR3 is TGCGCCAGCAGCTGGGGACCGTTAGCGGGGGGAGATGAGCAGTTCTTC. Amino acid sequence: CASSWGPLAGGDEQFF.